These T cell receptor beta chains were read from a single sample in a study of beta chain features in type 1 diabetes. Data came from immunoSEQ multiplex PCR; TCRdb stores just in-frame clones and leaves some out. The sample records fewer than 550,000 clones, 11% being singletons. Sequences were obtained from naive CD4+ T cells from blood. These receptors were taken from a woman aged 18-29 years in good health. Both conserved end residues are part of each CDR3. Each record gives: CDR3 DNA, CDR3 protein, clone size, J gene, D gene, V gene. The D gene is left open where the match is weak. For some rows the clone size is stated as once, few or many, or as a class when expanded; others skip it.

cdr3_nt: TGTGCCAGCAGCTTGGCCGGTCCAGAGAACTATGGCTACACCTTC; cdr3_aa: CASSLAGPENYGYTF; clone_size: NA; j_call: TRBJ1-2; d_call: NA; v_call: TRBV5-4
cdr3_nt: TGTGCCAGCAGGGAAGCTGGGACAGGGTTAGATACGCAGTATTTT; cdr3_aa: CASREAGTGLDTQYF; clone_size: few; j_call: TRBJ2-3; d_call: TRBD1; v_call: TRBV2
cdr3_nt: TGTGCCAGCAGTTTGGTAAGGATTGGGCCCCAGCATTTT; cdr3_aa: CASSLVRIGPQHF; clone_size: NA; j_call: TRBJ1-5; d_call: NA; v_call: TRBV28
cdr3_nt: TGTGCCAGCTCATCCAGGGACCCGTCGGGCTACACCTTC; cdr3_aa: CASSSRDPSGYTF; clone_size: few; j_call: TRBJ1-2; d_call: NA; v_call: TRBV18
cdr3_nt: TGCAGCGTCGTTTGGGACAGGGGGGTTTATAGCAATCAGCCCCAGCATTTT; cdr3_aa: CSVVWDRGVYSNQPQHF; clone_size: NA; j_call: TRBJ1-5; d_call: TRBD1; v_call: TRBV29-1
cdr3_nt: TGTGCCAGCAGCCTCGCTAGCGAAGATACGCAGTATTTT; cdr3_aa: CASSLASEDTQYF; clone_size: NA; j_call: TRBJ2-3; d_call: NA; v_call: TRBV7-3
cdr3_nt: TGTGCCAGCAGCCAAGATTACAGACAGCCCCAGCATTTT; cdr3_aa: CASSQDYRQPQHF; clone_size: few; j_call: TRBJ1-5; d_call: NA; v_call: TRBV4-2
cdr3_nt: TGTGCCAGCAGTTACGGGACAGCGGACCTCTACGAGCAGTACTTC; cdr3_aa: CASSYGTADLYEQYF; clone_size: few; j_call: TRBJ2-7; d_call: TRBD1; v_call: TRBV6-5
cdr3_nt: TGTGCCAGCAGCTCCTCGGGTAACTCCTACAATGAGCAGTTCTTC; cdr3_aa: CASSSSGNSYNEQFF; clone_size: few; j_call: TRBJ2-1; d_call: NA; v_call: TRBV9
cdr3_nt: TGTGCCAGCTTAGCGGGAGCTCACCCCTTGAAGGAGCAGTACTTC; cdr3_aa: CASLAGAHPLKEQYF; clone_size: few; j_call: TRBJ2-7; d_call: NA; v_call: TRBV21-1
cdr3_nt: TGTGCCTGGACGCCCCGGGACAGGGGGCGCGGCGAGCAGTACTTC; cdr3_aa: CAWTPRDRGRGEQYF; clone_size: NA; j_call: TRBJ2-7; d_call: TRBD1; v_call: TRBV30
cdr3_nt: TGCGCCAGCAGTCCAAGCCTGTGGGGCAATCAGCCCCAGCATTTT; cdr3_aa: CASSPSLWGNQPQHF; clone_size: NA; j_call: TRBJ1-5; d_call: NA; v_call: TRBV23-1
cdr3_nt: TGTGCCAGCAGTGAATACCAAGGTAGCATTCAGTACTTC; cdr3_aa: CASSEYQGSIQYF; clone_size: few; j_call: TRBJ2-4; d_call: NA; v_call: TRBV6-4
cdr3_nt: TGCGCCAGCAGCCAAGGAATCCCGACTAGCGGGGAAGAGACCCAGTACTTC; cdr3_aa: CASSQGIPTSGEETQYF; clone_size: NA; j_call: TRBJ2-5; d_call: TRBD2; v_call: TRBV4-1
cdr3_nt: TGTGCCAGCAGCCCCAAGGGCAGCGGGGGACGGTCCACAGATACGCAGTATTTT; cdr3_aa: CASSPKGSGGRSTDTQYF; clone_size: NA; j_call: TRBJ2-3; d_call: TRBD2; v_call: TRBV7-9
cdr3_nt: TGTGCCTGGAGCTCGGACAGGGCCAGAACCTACGAGCAGTACTTC; cdr3_aa: CAWSSDRARTYEQYF; clone_size: few; j_call: TRBJ2-7; d_call: TRBD1; v_call: TRBV30
cdr3_nt: TGTGCCAGCAGCGAACCTCAGGGGCCCTTGGCCGGGGAGCTGTTTTTT; cdr3_aa: CASSEPQGPLAGELFF; clone_size: few; j_call: TRBJ2-2; d_call: NA; v_call: TRBV7-8
cdr3_nt: TGTGCCAGCAGCACTTTCAGGGGAAAGAACACTGAAGCTTTCTTT; cdr3_aa: CASSTFRGKNTEAFF; clone_size: NA; j_call: TRBJ1-1; d_call: NA; v_call: TRBV7-9
cdr3_nt: TGTGCCAGCTCACCACAGGGGGCGACGCAGTATTTT; cdr3_aa: CASSPQGATQYF; clone_size: few; j_call: TRBJ2-3; d_call: TRBD1; v_call: TRBV18
cdr3_nt: TGTGCCAGCAGTGAGGAGGGGCAGGGATCGACCCAGTACTTC; cdr3_aa: CASSEEGQGSTQYF; clone_size: NA; j_call: TRBJ2-5; d_call: NA; v_call: TRBV2
cdr3_nt: TGCGCCAGCAGCCAAGATCTCCTCGGATACGAGCAGTACTTC; cdr3_aa: CASSQDLLGYEQYF; clone_size: NA; j_call: TRBJ2-7; d_call: NA; v_call: TRBV4-3
cdr3_nt: TGTGCCAGCTCCCAGGGGACAGGTCTTATCGAGACCCAGTACTTC; cdr3_aa: CASSQGTGLIETQYF; clone_size: few; j_call: TRBJ2-5; d_call: TRBD1; v_call: TRBV18
cdr3_nt: TGCGCCAGCAGCCTCACGTGGGGGGGAGAGGAGCCCCAGCATTTT; cdr3_aa: CASSLTWGGEEPQHF; clone_size: NA; j_call: TRBJ1-5; d_call: NA; v_call: TRBV5-1
cdr3_nt: TGTGCCAGCAGCTTGTCAAGCAATCAGCCCCAGCATTTT; cdr3_aa: CASSLSSNQPQHF; clone_size: few; j_call: TRBJ1-5; d_call: NA; v_call: TRBV7-9
cdr3_nt: TGTGCCAGCAGCGTTAAAATGAACACTGAAGCTTTCTTT; cdr3_aa: CASSVKMNTEAFF; clone_size: NA; j_call: TRBJ1-1; d_call: NA; v_call: TRBV9
cdr3_nt: TGTGCCAGCTCACGGGCAGGATCCATAAATTCACCCCTCCACTTT; cdr3_aa: CASSRAGSINSPLHF; clone_size: NA; j_call: TRBJ1-6; d_call: NA; v_call: TRBV18
cdr3_nt: TGTGCCAGTAGTATCGCGGGAGACTCTGGAAACACCATATATTTT; cdr3_aa: CASSIAGDSGNTIYF; clone_size: NA; j_call: TRBJ1-3; d_call: NA; v_call: TRBV19
cdr3_nt: TGTGCCAGCAGCTACACAGGGTACGAGCAGTTCTTC; cdr3_aa: CASSYTGYEQFF; clone_size: NA; j_call: TRBJ2-1; d_call: NA; v_call: TRBV7-2
cdr3_nt: TGTGCCAGCAGCCTCCAGAGGGTTTTTAACTATGGCTACACCTTC; cdr3_aa: CASSLQRVFNYGYTF; clone_size: few; j_call: TRBJ1-2; d_call: NA; v_call: TRBV4-2
cdr3_nt: TGTGCCAGTAGTTCGGCAGGAAGTCTTCAATCCTACGAGCAGTACTTC; cdr3_aa: CASSSAGSLQSYEQYF; clone_size: NA; j_call: TRBJ2-7; d_call: NA; v_call: TRBV19
cdr3_nt: TGTGCCAGCAGTGAACGGCTCGAGCACACAGATACGCAGTATTTT; cdr3_aa: CASSERLEHTDTQYF; clone_size: NA; j_call: TRBJ2-3; d_call: NA; v_call: TRBV2
cdr3_nt: TGTGCCAGCAGCTTAGGGGACTTCGTCCCAGCTTTCTTT; cdr3_aa: CASSLGDFVPAFF; clone_size: few; j_call: TRBJ1-1; d_call: NA; v_call: TRBV7-8
cdr3_nt: TGTGCCAGCAGAATCGGACAGGACAACACTGAAGCTTTCTTT; cdr3_aa: CASRIGQDNTEAFF; clone_size: NA; j_call: TRBJ1-1; d_call: TRBD1; v_call: TRBV5-4
cdr3_nt: TGCAGTGCTCAGGGGGACACTGAAGCTTTCTTT; cdr3_aa: CSAQGDTEAFF; clone_size: few; j_call: TRBJ1-1; d_call: TRBD1; v_call: TRBV20-1
cdr3_nt: TGCGCCAGCAGCTTGGGCCCCTCAGAGACCCAGTACTTC; cdr3_aa: CASSLGPSETQYF; clone_size: NA; j_call: TRBJ2-5; d_call: NA; v_call: TRBV5-1
cdr3_nt: TGTGCCAGCAGTCCCATAAACGGTCAGCCCCAGCATTTT; cdr3_aa: CASSPINGQPQHF; clone_size: NA; j_call: TRBJ1-5; d_call: NA; v_call: TRBV2
cdr3_nt: TGTGCCAGCAGCCAAGTGGCGGGGGCGAATTCACCCCTCCACTTT; cdr3_aa: CASSQVAGANSPLHF; clone_size: few; j_call: TRBJ1-6; d_call: NA; v_call: TRBV14
cdr3_nt: TGTGCCAGCAGTCCGGGCCTCTACGAGCAGTACTTC; cdr3_aa: CASSPGLYEQYF; clone_size: NA; j_call: TRBJ2-7; d_call: NA; v_call: TRBV6-5
cdr3_nt: TGTGCCAGCAGCTTAGACCCTGGGAACACTGAAGCTTTCTTT; cdr3_aa: CASSLDPGNTEAFF; clone_size: few; j_call: TRBJ1-1; d_call: NA; v_call: TRBV7-9
cdr3_nt: TGTGCCAGCAGCTTAAGGGGTTGGAACACTGAAGCTTTCTTT; cdr3_aa: CASSLRGWNTEAFF; clone_size: NA; j_call: TRBJ1-1; d_call: NA; v_call: TRBV5-6
cdr3_nt: TGTGCCAGCAGCTTAACAGGGCAGAGTGGCTACACCTTC; cdr3_aa: CASSLTGQSGYTF; clone_size: NA; j_call: TRBJ1-2; d_call: NA; v_call: TRBV7-2
cdr3_nt: TGTGCCAGCAGCCCCCCCACTGGGGGTTACGGCTACACCTTC; cdr3_aa: CASSPPTGGYGYTF; clone_size: few; j_call: TRBJ1-2; d_call: NA; v_call: TRBV7-9
cdr3_nt: TGTGCCAGCAGTACGGCCCCAGATACGCAGTATTTT; cdr3_aa: CASSTAPDTQYF; clone_size: NA; j_call: TRBJ2-3; d_call: NA; v_call: TRBV5-4
cdr3_nt: TGTGCCAGCAGCCCCGGACTAGCGGGAGTCGTTAAGGGCGAGCAGTACTTC; cdr3_aa: CASSPGLAGVVKGEQYF; clone_size: NA; j_call: TRBJ2-7; d_call: TRBD2; v_call: TRBV7-2
cdr3_nt: TGCGCCAGCAGCTTGGCGGGAACCGAGACCCAGTACTTC; cdr3_aa: CASSLAGTETQYF; clone_size: NA; j_call: TRBJ2-5; d_call: NA; v_call: TRBV5-1
cdr3_nt: TGTGCCAGCAGTTCCGGGACAGGTCGGAGACAAGCTTTCTTT; cdr3_aa: CASSSGTGRRQAFF; clone_size: NA; j_call: TRBJ1-1; d_call: TRBD1; v_call: TRBV28